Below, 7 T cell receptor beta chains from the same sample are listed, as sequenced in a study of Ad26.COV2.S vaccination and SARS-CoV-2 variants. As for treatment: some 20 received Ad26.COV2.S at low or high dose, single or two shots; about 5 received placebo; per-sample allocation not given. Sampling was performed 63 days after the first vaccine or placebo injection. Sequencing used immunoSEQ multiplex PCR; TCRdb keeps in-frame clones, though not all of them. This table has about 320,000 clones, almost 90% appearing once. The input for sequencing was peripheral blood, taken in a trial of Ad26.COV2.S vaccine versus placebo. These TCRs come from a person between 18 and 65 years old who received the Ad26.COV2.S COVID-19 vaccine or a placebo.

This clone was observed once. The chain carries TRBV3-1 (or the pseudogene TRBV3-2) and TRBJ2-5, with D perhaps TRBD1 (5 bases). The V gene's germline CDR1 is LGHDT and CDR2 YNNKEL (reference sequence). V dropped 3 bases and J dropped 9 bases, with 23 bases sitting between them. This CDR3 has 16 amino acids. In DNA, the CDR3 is TGTGCCAGCAGCCACTCAGGGATTTACGGGTCGGGTGCCCAGTACTTC. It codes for CASSHSGIYGSGAQYF.

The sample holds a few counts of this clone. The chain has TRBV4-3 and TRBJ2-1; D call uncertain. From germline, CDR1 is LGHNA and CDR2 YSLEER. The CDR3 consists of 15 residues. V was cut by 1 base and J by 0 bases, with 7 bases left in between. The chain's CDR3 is CASSQGGNSYNEQFF. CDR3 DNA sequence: TGCGCCAGCAGCCAAGGCGGAAACTCCTACAATGAGCAGTTCTTC.

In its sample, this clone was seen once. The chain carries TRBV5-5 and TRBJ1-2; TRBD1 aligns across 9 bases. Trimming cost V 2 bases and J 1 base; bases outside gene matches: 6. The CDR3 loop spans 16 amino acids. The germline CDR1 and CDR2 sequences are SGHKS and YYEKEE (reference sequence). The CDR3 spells CASSLDVGQGNYGYTF. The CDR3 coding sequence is TGTGCCAGCAGCTTAGATGTGGGACAGGGTAACTATGGCTACACCTTC.

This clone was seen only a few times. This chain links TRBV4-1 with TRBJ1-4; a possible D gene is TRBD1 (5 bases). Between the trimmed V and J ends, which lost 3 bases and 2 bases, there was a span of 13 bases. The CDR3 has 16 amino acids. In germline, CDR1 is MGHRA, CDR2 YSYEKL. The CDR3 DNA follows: TGCGCCAGCAGCCAGGACCAGGGTTCGACTAATGAAAAACTGTTTTTT. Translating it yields CASSQDQGSTNEKLFF.

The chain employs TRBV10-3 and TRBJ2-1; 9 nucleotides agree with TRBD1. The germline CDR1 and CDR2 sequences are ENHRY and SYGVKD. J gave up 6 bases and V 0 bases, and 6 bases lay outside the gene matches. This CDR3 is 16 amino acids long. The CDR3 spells CAISESTGQGSNEQFF. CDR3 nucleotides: TGTGCCATCAGTGAGTCGACGGGACAGGGAAGCAATGAGCAGTTCTTC.

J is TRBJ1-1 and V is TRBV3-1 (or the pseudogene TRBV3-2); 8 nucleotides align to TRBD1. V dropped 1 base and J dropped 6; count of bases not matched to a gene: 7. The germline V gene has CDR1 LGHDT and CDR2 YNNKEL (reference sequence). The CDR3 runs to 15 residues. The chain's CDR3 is CASSQGRSGGSEAFF. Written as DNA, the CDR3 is TGTGCCAGCAGCCAAGGTCGTTCAGGGGGCTCTGAAGCTTTCTTT.

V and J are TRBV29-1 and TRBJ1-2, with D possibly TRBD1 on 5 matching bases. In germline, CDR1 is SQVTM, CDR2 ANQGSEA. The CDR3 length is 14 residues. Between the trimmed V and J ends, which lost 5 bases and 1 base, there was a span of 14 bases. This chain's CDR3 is CSVIPTDSNYGYTF. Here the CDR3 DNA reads TGCAGCGTTATTCCGACAGACAGTAACTATGGCTACACCTTC.